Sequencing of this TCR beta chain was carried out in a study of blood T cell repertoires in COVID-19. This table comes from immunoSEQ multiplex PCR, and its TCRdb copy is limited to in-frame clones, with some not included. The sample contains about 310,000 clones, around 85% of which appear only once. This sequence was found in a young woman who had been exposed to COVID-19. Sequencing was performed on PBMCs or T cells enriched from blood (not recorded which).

CDR3 coding DNA: TGTGCCACCAGCCCGCGAACCGGACAGGGGGCGCGGGCTTTCTTT. It encodes CATSPRTGQGARAFF. The chain couples TRBV15 to TRBJ1-1; TRBD1 matches 11 bases. This CDR3 is built from 15 residues. Trimming at V came to 5 bases and at J to 11 bases, leaving 13 bases not matched to a gene. CDR1 and CDR2 from the germline V gene are LNHNV and YYDKDF (reference sequence).